Below, 12 T cell receptor beta chains from the same sample are listed, as sequenced in a study of blood T cell repertoires in COVID-19. Repertoires were generated with immunoSEQ multiplex PCR, while TCRdb's copy carries only in-frame clones and drops some. The table records around 180,000 clones, 74% of them present only once. The specimen sequenced was peripheral blood. The receptors derive from an elderly woman with acute or convalescent COVID-19.

The V and J genes are TRBV28 and TRBJ2-3; possible D gene TRBD1, 5 bases. From germline, CDR1 is MDHEN and CDR2 SYDVKM. The CDR3 extends over 14 amino acids. Trimming cost V 2 bases and J 3 bases, with 9 bases left between them. CDR3 sequence: CASSLPQGTDTQYF. The CDR3 region has the DNA TGTGCCAGCAGTTTACCTCAGGGAACAGATACGCAGTATTTT.

The chain recombines TRBV29-1 with TRBJ1-4; D uncertain. V was shortened by 4 bases and J by 5 bases, with 11 bases between the two germline ends. The CDR3 consists of 13 residues. Germline-derived CDR1 and CDR2 are SQVTM and ANQGSEA. CDR3 coding DNA: TGCAGCGTTGGCGGAAGGAAGAATGAAAAACTGTTTTTT. Translation: CSVGGRKNEKLFF.

J is TRBJ2-1 and V is TRBV7-2; possible D gene TRBD1, 6 bases. The CDR3 loop spans 14 amino acids. Germline V CDR1 and CDR2: SGHTA, FQGNSA. Trimming removed 6 bases from V and 3 bases from J, with 12 bases in between. In DNA, the CDR3 is TGTGCCAGCAGTCCCTCGACAGGCTACAATGAGCAGTTCTTC. Translation: CASSPSTGYNEQFF.

The CDR3 DNA sequence: TGTGCCAGCACGCAGGGGGACACTGAAGCTTTCTTT. Its protein product is CASTQGDTEAFF. J is TRBJ1-1 and V is TRBV6-5; 7 positions agree with TRBD1. CDR1 and CDR2 from the germline V gene are MNHEY and SVGAGI. Trimming took 7 bases from V and 3 from J; bases not matched to a gene: 2. The CDR3 runs 12 residues.

There are a few counts of this clone. The rearrangement links TRBV11-3 to TRBJ2-7; D may be TRBD1 (5 bases). CDR1 is SGHNT, CDR2 YENEEA, per germline. This CDR3 is 13 amino acids long. The V end was cut by 4 bases, the J end by 7 bases, with 14 bases between. The CDR3 DNA sequence: TGTGCCAGCAGCTCAGGGCCCTCGAGGGAGCAGTACTTC. Translation gives CASSSGPSREQYF.

The V and J genes are TRBV10-3 and TRBJ1-1; 7 positions agree with TRBD1. The CDR3 spans 14 residues. V dropped 11 bases and J dropped 6; count of bases not matched to a gene: 15. Germline CDR1 and CDR2: ENHRY and SYGVKD. Here the CDR3 reads CASQSDRAGPEAFF. CDR3 DNA sequence: TGTGCCTCACAAAGTGACAGGGCAGGCCCTGAAGCTTTCTTT.

CDR3 region: CASSHTEYNEQFF. CDR3 DNA sequence: TGTGCCAGCAGCCATACTGAGTACAATGAGCAGTTCTTC. This sequence joins TRBV3-1 (or the pseudogene TRBV3-2) and TRBJ2-1; D gene unclear. V lost 3 bases, J lost 4 bases, and 7 bases lay in between. CDR3 size: 13 residues. From germline, CDR1 is LGHDT and CDR2 YNNKEL (reference sequence).

The rearrangement links TRBV18 to TRBJ1-5; no clear D gene. CDR3 length: 15 amino acids. In germline, CDR1 is KGHSH, CDR2 LQKENI. The ends were cut back, 0 bases at V and 0 bases at J, with 6 bases in the middle. The CDR3 protein is CASSPPLYSNQPQHF. As DNA, the CDR3 is TGTGCCAGCTCACCACCTTTATATAGCAATCAGCCCCAGCATTTT.

The rearrangement joins TRBV7-2 to TRBJ1-2; TRBD1 agrees at 10 bases. Germline V gene sequence: CDR1 SGHTA, CDR2 FQGNSA. The CDR3 spans 14 residues. V dropped 6 bases and J dropped 4; count of bases not matched to a gene: 5. DNA of the CDR3: TGTGCCAGCAGATTCGGGACAGGGGTCTATGGCTACACCTTC. Its translation is CASRFGTGVYGYTF.

The chain carries TRBV28 and TRBJ2-5, with D possibly matching TRBD1 (6 bases). The CDR3 consists of 13 residues. The germline V gene has CDR1 MDHEN and CDR2 SYDVKM. Trimming took off 7 bases at V and 3 bases at J, with 12 bases between the two ends. CDR3 in amino acids: CASTWGQEETQYF. The DNA of the CDR3 is TGTGCCAGCACCTGGGGACAAGAAGAGACCCAGTACTTC.

The chain links TRBV28 to TRBJ1-2, with D possibly matching TRBD1 (6 bases). The V end lost 6 bases, the J end lost 8 bases, and 19 bases lay between the germline ends. This CDR3 comprises 14 residues. The germline V gene encodes CDR1 MDHEN and CDR2 SYDVKM. CDR3 sequence: CASRGGGHTPGYTF. In DNA, the CDR3 is TGTGCCAGCAGAGGGGGGGGGCACACACCCGGCTACACCTTC.

This chain links TRBV6-5 with TRBJ2-1, with a tentative D call TRBD1 (6 bases). V was shortened by 5 bases and J by 0 bases, with 8 bases between the two germline ends. This CDR3 spans 14 amino acids. Germline V gene sequence: CDR1 MNHEY, CDR2 SVGAGI. CDR3 nucleotides: TGTGCCAGCAGTACAGGGAGCTCCTACAATGAGCAGTTCTTC. It specifies CASSTGSSYNEQFF.